The 32 T cell receptor beta chains presented below share a single source sample, sequenced in a study of blood T cell repertoires in COVID-19. Sequencing used immunoSEQ multiplex PCR; TCRdb keeps in-frame clones, though not all of them. Of some 21,000 clones detected, 75% to 90% appear once; the ten largest clones hold approximately 20%. The source material was peripheral blood. The receptors stem from a man aged 65 to 79 with active COVID-19.

V is TRBV29-1 and J is TRBJ1-3; 7 bases fit TRBD1. This CDR3 spans 17 amino acids. Losses at the gene ends were 7 bases for V and 0 bases for J; bases not matched to a gene: 15. Germline lookup yields CDR1 SQVTM and CDR2 ANQGSEA. The CDR3 coding sequence is TGCAGCGCGAGGAAAGGGACAGCGCTAGACTCTGGAAACACCATATATTTT. Its translation: CSARKGTALDSGNTIYF.

The J gene is TRBJ2-1, the V gene TRBV3-1 (or the pseudogene TRBV3-2), with TRBD2 matching over 12 bases. The CDR3 is made up of 17 amino acids. With V trimmed by 0 bases and J by 4 bases, 4 bases remained unmatched. The germline CDR1 and CDR2 sequences are LGHDT and YNNKEL (reference sequence). The CDR3, as DNA: TGTGCCAGCAGCCAAGAGACTAGCGGGAGAGTATACAATGAGCAGTTCTTC. Its translation is CASSQETSGRVYNEQFF.

This clone was counted a single time. The J gene is TRBJ1-1, the V gene TRBV6-5; the match to TRBD1 covers 7 bases. Per germline, CDR1 MNHEY and CDR2 SVGAGI. The CDR3 length is 14 residues. Germline trimming cut 4 bases from V and 4 bases from J; bases unmatched to any gene: 6. The DNA for the CDR3 is TGTGCCAGCAGTTTCAACAGGGGTGGCACTGAAGCTTTCTTT. Translation gives CASSFNRGGTEAFF.

The V call is TRBV25-1, the J call TRBJ1-1, with D perhaps TRBD1 (6 bases). Looked up from germline, CDR1 is MGHDK and CDR2 is SYGVNS. The CDR3 covers 13 residues. V shed 7 bases and J shed 1 base, with 10 bases lying between them. The CDR3 sequence is CASNLGGNTEAFF. As DNA, the CDR3 is TGTGCCAGCAATTTAGGGGGGAACACTGAAGCTTTCTTT.

The chain carries TRBV9 and TRBJ2-1, with D perhaps matching TRBD2 (5 bases). V was clipped by 1 base and J by 2 bases, with 7 bases between them. This CDR3 spans 14 amino acids. From germline, CDR1 is SGDLS and CDR2 YYNGEE. CDR3 sequence reads: CASSVSGTYNEQFF. The CDR3 coding sequence is TGTGCCAGCAGCGTAAGCGGAACCTACAATGAGCAGTTCTTC.

The chain carries TRBV5-1 and TRBJ2-5; maybe TRBD2 (7 bases). V was clipped by 4 bases and J by 4 bases, with 14 bases between them. The CDR3 is 14 residues long. The germline V gene encodes CDR1 SGHRS and CDR2 YFSETQ. The CDR3 bases are TGCGCCAGCAGCCCGGGGGGCAGGGGAGAGACCCAGTACTTC. This translates into CASSPGGRGETQYF. Variable domain in full (rest from reference TRBV5-1 and TRBJ2-5): KAGVTQTPRYLIKTRGQQVTLSCSPISGHRSVSWYQQTPGQGLQFLFEYFSETQRNKGNFPGRFSGRQFSNSRSEMNVSTLELGDSALYLCASSPGGRGETQYFGPGTRLLVL.

The chain recombines TRBV24-1 with TRBJ1-5, with D hard to call. The CDR3 spans 17 residues. V lost 0 bases to trimming and J lost 2 bases, with 13 bases between them. Germline CDR1 reads KGHDR; CDR2 reads SFDVKD. This CDR3 reads CATSDLPITTCNQPQHF. CDR3 nucleotide sequence: TGTGCCACCAGTGATTTGCCCATTACTACGTGCAATCAGCCCCAGCATTTT.

This clone occurred once. The rearrangement joins TRBV19 to TRBJ2-1; 8 positions match TRBD2. CDR3 length equals 21 residues. Germline assignment: CDR1 LNHDA and CDR2 SQIVND (reference sequence). Trimming cost V 2 bases and J 3 bases; bases outside gene matches: 21. The CDR3 loop is CASSIPGDLAGAGGDYNEQFF. The CDR3 DNA sequence: TGTGCCAGTAGTATACCGGGGGACCTCGCGGGAGCCGGGGGGGACTACAATGAGCAGTTCTTC.

V and J are TRBV7-9 and TRBJ2-3, with D possibly TRBD2 on 6 matching bases. Trimming left V 0 bases short and J 2 bases short, with 15 bases between. CDR1 and CDR2 (germline): SEHNR, FQNEAQ (reference sequence). The CDR3 sequence is 17 residues long. The CDR3 DNA reads TGTGCCAGCAGCTTAGCGACTATAGCGGAGAACACAGATACGCAGTATTTT. Translated: CASSLATIAENTDTQYF.

The chain uses TRBV19 and TRBJ2-2; 7 positions match TRBD2. There are 15 residues in the CDR3. Germline V gene data show CDR1 as LNHDA and CDR2 as SQIVND (reference sequence). Losses at the gene ends were 5 bases for V and 0 bases for J; bases not matched to a gene: 3. The CDR3 sequence: CASSPGLANTGELFF. Here the CDR3 DNA reads TGTGCCAGTAGTCCCGGACTAGCGAACACCGGGGAGCTGTTTTTT.

The chain employs TRBV3-1 (or the pseudogene TRBV3-2) and TRBJ1-2; 8 bases match TRBD1. CDR1 LGHDT and CDR2 YNNKEL come from the germline V gene (reference sequence). The CDR3 has 13 residues. V lost 3 bases to trimming and J lost 11 bases; unmatched junction nucleotides: 8. The CDR3 loop reads CASSHRPGQAYTF. CDR3 coding DNA: TGTGCCAGCAGCCACAGACCGGGACAGGCTTACACCTTC.

V usage is TRBV10-3 and J usage is TRBJ2-1; 7 bases agree with TRBD1. V was clipped by 4 bases and J by 6 bases; unmatched bases: 3. Looked up from germline, CDR1 is ENHRY and CDR2 is SYGVKD. The CDR3 loop spans 13 amino acids. The CDR3 nucleotides read TGTGCCATCAGTGGACAGGGATTCAATGAGCAGTTCTTC. Translated, it gives CAISGQGFNEQFF.

This chain connects TRBV7-2 to TRBJ1-1; D is uncertain. The germline V gene encodes CDR1 SGHTA and CDR2 FQGNSA. V lost 3 bases to trimming and J lost 0 bases, with 5 bases between them. This CDR3 region has 13 residues. Written as DNA, the CDR3 is TGTGCCAGCAGCTTCAGGTTGAACACTGAAGCTTTCTTT. Translated: CASSFRLNTEAFF.

The chain couples TRBV6-5 to TRBJ2-7, with D possibly matching TRBD2 (5 bases). The length of the CDR3 is 15 residues. From germline, CDR1 is MNHEY and CDR2 SVGAGI. Trimming shortened V by 0 bases and J by 7 bases, and 16 bases separated the two germline ends. The CDR3 reads CASSYSGLRGYEQYF. Written as DNA, the CDR3 is TGTGCCAGCAGTTACTCCGGACTTCGAGGGTATGAGCAGTACTTC.

V usage is TRBV27 and J usage is TRBJ1-1; D might be TRBD1 (6 bases). The length of the CDR3 is 12 residues. V was clipped by 4 bases and J by 6 bases, with 9 bases between them. Germline-derived CDR1 and CDR2 are MNHEY and SMNVEV (reference sequence). For the CDR3, the DNA is TGTGCCAGCAGTTGGGGGGGCTCTGAAGCTTTCTTT. Its protein product is CASSWGGSEAFF.

CDR3 coding DNA: TGTGCTAGTGGTTTGGTCTTGGCCAGGGGCGGTGGGGAGCTGTTTTTT. Protein: CASGLVLARGGGELFF. The chain is built from TRBV12-5 and TRBJ2-2; D might be TRBD1 (6 bases). The ends were cut back, 0 bases at V and 8 bases at J, with 16 bases in the middle. Germline V CDR1 and CDR2: LGHNT, FRNRAP. The CDR3 extends over 16 amino acids. Full variable domain (outside the CDR3, taken from reference TRBV12-5 and TRBJ2-2): DARVTQTPRHKVTEMGQEVTMRCQPILGHNTVFWYRQTMMQGLELLAYFRNRAPLDDSGMPKDRFSAEMPDATLATLKIQPSEPRDSAVYFCASGLVLARGGGELFFGEGSRLTVL.

V and J are TRBV18 and TRBJ1-1; D may be TRBD1 (6 bases). The germline V gene encodes CDR1 KGHSH and CDR2 LQKENI. The CDR3 loop spans 15 amino acids. V was shortened by 3 bases and J by 2 bases, with 13 bases between the two germline ends. CDR3 sequence reads: CASSPRQQGNTEAFF. The CDR3 nucleotides are TGTGCCAGCTCACCGCGACAACAGGGTAACACTGAAGCTTTCTTT.

This sequence joins TRBV7-8 and TRBJ1-3; TRBD1 might be the D (5 bases). This CDR3 contains 15 residues. CDR1 is SGHVS, CDR2 FQNEAQ, per germline. The ends were cut back, 5 bases at V and 6 bases at J, with 17 bases in the middle. This chain's CDR3 is CASSLSAGSANTIYF. CDR3 bases: TGTGCCAGCAGCCTGAGCGCAGGGTCGGCAAACACCATATATTTT. Looking up the rest from reference TRBV7-8 and TRBJ1-3 gives the full variable domain: GAGVSQSPRYKVAKRGQDVALRCDPISGHVSLFWYQQALGQGPEFLTYFQNEAQLDKSGLPSDRFFAERPEGSVSTLKIQRTQQEDSAVYLCASSLSAGSANTIYFGEGSWLTVV.

This chain links TRBV6-5 with TRBJ2-7, with D tentatively TRBD2 (6 bases). Trimming removed 7 bases from V and 3 bases from J, with 13 bases in between. CDR1 and CDR2 (germline): MNHEY, SVGAGI. The CDR3 has 13 residues. The CDR3 spells CASNPGLGYEQYF. The CDR3 bases are TGTGCCAGCAATCCGGGACTGGGCTACGAGCAGTACTTC.

The chain combines TRBV6-6 with TRBJ2-2; TRBD1 matches 10 bases. The CDR3 totals 14 residues. V trimming: 4 bases; J trimming: 4 bases; junction bases outside the gene matches: 0. Germline V gene sequence: CDR1 MNHNY, CDR2 SVGAGI (reference sequence). The CDR3 is CASSWTGGTGELFF. The DNA for the CDR3 is TGTGCCAGCAGTTGGACAGGGGGCACCGGGGAGCTGTTTTTT.

The chain's CDR3 is CASSLGGQGSDYGYTF. The CDR3, as DNA: TGCGCCAGCAGCTTGGGGGGACAGGGCTCCGACTATGGCTACACCTTC. The chain joins TRBV5-1 to TRBJ1-2, with 9 bases that match TRBD1. The CDR3 length is 16 residues. J gave up 3 bases and V 0 bases, and 6 bases lay outside the gene matches. CDR1 is SGHRS and CDR2 is YFSETQ in the germline V gene.

This chain joins TRBV4-2 and TRBJ2-1, with 10 nucleotides matching TRBD2. Losses at the gene ends were 3 bases for V and 3 bases for J; bases not matched to a gene: 14. CDR3 length: 19 amino acids. The germline V gene encodes CDR1 LGHNA and CDR2 YNFKEQ. CDR3 in amino acids: CASSHQRALAGVNYNEQFF. As DNA, the CDR3 is TGTGCCAGCAGCCATCAGAGGGCCCTAGCGGGAGTTAACTACAATGAGCAGTTCTTC.

The chain employs TRBV7-2 and TRBJ2-3; D is possibly TRBD2 (5 bases). Trimming shortened V by 1 base and J by 0 bases, and 11 bases separated the two germline ends. Germline CDR1 and CDR2: SGHTA and FQGNSA. This CDR3 has 16 residues. Here the CDR3 reads CASSLGGTGSTDTQYF. The CDR3, as DNA: TGTGCCAGCAGCTTAGGTGGCACGGGAAGCACAGATACGCAGTATTTT. The whole variable domain, remainder taken from reference TRBV7-2 and TRBJ2-3, is GAGVSQSPSNKVTEKGKDVELRCDPISGHTALYWYRQSLGQGLEFLIYFQGNSAPDKSGLPSDRFSAERTGGSVSTLTIQRTQQEDSAVYLCASSLGGTGSTDTQYFGPGTRLTVL.

The rearrangement uses TRBV19 and TRBJ2-7; D is possibly TRBD1 (6 bases). V lost 6 bases and J lost 0, with 12 bases in between. This CDR3 is built from 14 residues. Per the germline V gene, CDR1 is LNHDA and CDR2 is SQIVND (reference sequence). The CDR3 bases are TGTGCCAGTAGGGAAGGACAGAGCTCCTACGAGCAGTACTTC. Amino acids: CASREGQSSYEQYF.

This sequence joins TRBV11-2 and TRBJ1-3; D might be TRBD1 (6 bases). The ends were cut back, 8 bases at V and 0 bases at J, with 14 bases in the middle. Germline lookup yields CDR1 SGHAT and CDR2 FQNNGV. The CDR3 runs to 15 residues. CDR3 amino acids: CASQSRGFSGNTIYF. The CDR3 coding sequence is TGTGCCAGCCAATCGAGGGGGTTCTCTGGAAACACCATATATTTT.

This chain links TRBV5-4 with TRBJ1-2; 7 nucleotides agree with TRBD1. In germline, CDR1 is SGHNT, CDR2 YYREEE (reference sequence). The trim removed 4 bases at V and 3 bases at J, leaving 3 bases unmatched. The CDR3 loop spans 13 amino acids. CDR3 DNA: TGTGCCAGCAGCAGAGACAGGGACTATGGCTACACCTTC. This translates into CASSRDRDYGYTF.

The J gene is TRBJ2-7, the V gene TRBV5-5, with 10 bases identical to TRBD1. Trimming took 4 bases from V and 7 from J; bases not matched to a gene: 8. The CDR3 runs to 14 residues. Per the germline V gene, CDR1 is SGHKS and CDR2 is YYEKEE (reference sequence). The CDR3 spells CASSPIDRGHEQYF. In DNA form, the CDR3 reads TGTGCCAGCAGCCCTATCGACAGGGGGCATGAGCAGTACTTC.

J is TRBJ2-2 and V is TRBV5-1, with TRBD2 as a possible D gene (5 bases). Germline V CDR1 and CDR2: SGHRS, YFSETQ. With 4 bases removed from V and 5 bases from J, the gap between germline ends came to 9 bases. The CDR3 has 13 amino acids. CDR3 residues: CASSARTTGELFF. As DNA, the CDR3 is TGCGCCAGCAGCGCCCGGACTACCGGGGAGCTGTTTTTT.

This rearrangement joins TRBV30 to TRBJ2-2; TRBD1 might be the D (6 bases). Germline values: CDR1 GTSNPN, CDR2 SVGIG (reference sequence). V was pared by 2 bases and J by 5 bases, with 21 bases between. The CDR3 is 17 residues long. The CDR3 DNA follows: TGTGCCTGGAGTCCGTACGGGATAGTAAGGGGGACCGGGGAGCTGTTTTTT. It specifies CAWSPYGIVRGTGELFF.

The chain combines TRBV18 with TRBJ2-3; 12 bases match TRBD1. Germline V gene sequence: CDR1 KGHSH, CDR2 LQKENI. The CDR3 has 16 residues. V lost 3 bases, J lost 4 bases, and 5 bases stayed unmatched. CDR3 in DNA: TGTGCCAGCTCACCCGGGACAGGGGGCGCCTCAGATACGCAGTATTTT. Protein product: CASSPGTGGASDTQYF. Full variable domain (outside the CDR3, taken from reference TRBV18 and TRBJ2-3): NAGVMQNPRHLVRRRGQEARLRCSPMKGHSHVYWYRQLPEEGLKFMVYLQKENIIDESGMPKERFSAEFPKEGPSILRIQQVVRGDSAAYFCASSPGTGGASDTQYFGPGTRLTVL.

V usage is TRBV28 and J usage is TRBJ2-7, with TRBD1 as a possible D gene (6 bases). Between the trimmed V and J ends, which lost 6 bases and 3 bases, there was a span of 24 bases. The CDR3 has 17 amino acids. Per germline, CDR1 MDHEN and CDR2 SYDVKM. The CDR3 bases are TGTGCCAGCAGCCCTTTCGTGGGGACACCTAACATCTACGAGCAGTACTTC. Protein sequence: CASSPFVGTPNIYEQYF.

V usage is TRBV6-6 and J usage is TRBJ2-1, with 10 bases aligning to TRBD2. J lost 8 bases, V lost 5 bases, and 9 bases had no gene match. CDR3 length: 15 residues. CDR1 is MNHNY and CDR2 is SVGAGI in the germline V gene (reference sequence). CDR3 in amino acids: CASSLVAGGVDEQFF. The CDR3 bases are TGTGCCAGCAGTCTAGTAGCGGGGGGTGTCGATGAGCAGTTCTTC.